Reported below is one TCR beta chain. In its sample, this clonotype was seen a few times. Its antigen specificity is not known. No much larger clone is present one base from it, and per-base qualities are unavailable. The sample originates from a study of T cell repertoires in cytomegalovirus infection (dated by TCRdb to the late 2010s). At the level of the whole study: Because public TCR beta signatures pointed to carriage of CMV infection together with the matching HLA type, the HLA type of each donor mattered for the analysis.

Sequencer: Illumina HiSeq 1500. TCRdb cleaned the public reads at Q25 with fastp, built clones with MiXCR and kept in-frame beta chains. Each CDR3 protein gets just one entry, which takes the most common genes and DNA from the rows behind it. For this sample there are nearly 650,000 distinct CDR3 sequences; 20% to 25% appear just once. The top ten hold less than 10% of the sample. CDR1 and CDR2, looked up from the germline V gene, are SQVTM and ANQGSEA. The CDR3 goes from the cysteine to the phenylalanine over 13 residues. Solely the CDR3 DNA is kept, with 39 bases framed from the first base. Trimming removed 6 bases from V and 5 bases from J; the gene matches leave 9 bases unexplained. Overall study results and their limits: The ex vivo response was dominated by HLA-C-restricted CMV-specific TCR beta clonotypes, and the single most frequent clonotype in two of eight donors was supplied by these HLA-C-restricted clonotypes. Cumulative frequency of public TCR beta family members discriminated carriers of CMV infection plus the relevant HLA type in this cohort and an independent roughly 350-donor cohort.

Specimen: CD8+ T cells from PBMCs. This clonotype was obtained from a human donor in good health (CMV status not recorded). Some clones in this sample may be carry-over from other donors' samples. The chain is assembled from TRBV29-1 and TRBJ2-7; the central 8 bases match TRBD1. The CDR3 corresponds to CSVPQGDRDEQYF. The DNA sequence is given as TGCAGCGTGCCACAGGGGGATCGTGACGAGCAGTACTTC.